The sequence of this T cell receptor (beta chain) was determined in a study of blood T cell repertoires in COVID-19. About the study: Sites in the United States, Italy and Spain provided acute and convalescent COVID-19 samples.

V lost 5 bases, J lost 2 bases, and 10 bases lay in between. The CDR3 is 14 residues long. Germline values: CDR1 MNHEY, CDR2 SVGEGT. Generated by immunoSEQ multiplex PCR, the TCRdb table keeps only in-frame clones and is missing some. The table shows about 34,000 clones, with about 74% occurring only once. Sequenced material: peripheral blood. This chain uses TRBV6-2 or TRBV6-3 with TRBJ2-1; D perhaps matches TRBD2 (6 bases). The receptor's source is a human donor in a cohort sampled during active COVID-19. CDR3 sequence: CASSRDLPYNEQFF. The CDR3, as DNA: TGTGCCAGCAGTCGGGACTTGCCCTACAATGAGCAGTTCTTC.